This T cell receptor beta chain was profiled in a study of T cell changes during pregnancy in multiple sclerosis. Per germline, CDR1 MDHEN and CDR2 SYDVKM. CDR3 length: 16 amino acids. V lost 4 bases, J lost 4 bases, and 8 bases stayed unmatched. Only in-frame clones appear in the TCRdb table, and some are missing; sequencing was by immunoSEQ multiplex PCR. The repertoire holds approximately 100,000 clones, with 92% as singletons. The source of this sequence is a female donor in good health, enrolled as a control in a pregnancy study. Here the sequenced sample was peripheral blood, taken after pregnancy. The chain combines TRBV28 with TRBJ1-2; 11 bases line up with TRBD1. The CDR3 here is CASSSHSGTGGYGYTF. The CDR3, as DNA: TGTGCCAGCAGTTCCCACTCGGGGACAGGGGGCTATGGCTACACCTTC.